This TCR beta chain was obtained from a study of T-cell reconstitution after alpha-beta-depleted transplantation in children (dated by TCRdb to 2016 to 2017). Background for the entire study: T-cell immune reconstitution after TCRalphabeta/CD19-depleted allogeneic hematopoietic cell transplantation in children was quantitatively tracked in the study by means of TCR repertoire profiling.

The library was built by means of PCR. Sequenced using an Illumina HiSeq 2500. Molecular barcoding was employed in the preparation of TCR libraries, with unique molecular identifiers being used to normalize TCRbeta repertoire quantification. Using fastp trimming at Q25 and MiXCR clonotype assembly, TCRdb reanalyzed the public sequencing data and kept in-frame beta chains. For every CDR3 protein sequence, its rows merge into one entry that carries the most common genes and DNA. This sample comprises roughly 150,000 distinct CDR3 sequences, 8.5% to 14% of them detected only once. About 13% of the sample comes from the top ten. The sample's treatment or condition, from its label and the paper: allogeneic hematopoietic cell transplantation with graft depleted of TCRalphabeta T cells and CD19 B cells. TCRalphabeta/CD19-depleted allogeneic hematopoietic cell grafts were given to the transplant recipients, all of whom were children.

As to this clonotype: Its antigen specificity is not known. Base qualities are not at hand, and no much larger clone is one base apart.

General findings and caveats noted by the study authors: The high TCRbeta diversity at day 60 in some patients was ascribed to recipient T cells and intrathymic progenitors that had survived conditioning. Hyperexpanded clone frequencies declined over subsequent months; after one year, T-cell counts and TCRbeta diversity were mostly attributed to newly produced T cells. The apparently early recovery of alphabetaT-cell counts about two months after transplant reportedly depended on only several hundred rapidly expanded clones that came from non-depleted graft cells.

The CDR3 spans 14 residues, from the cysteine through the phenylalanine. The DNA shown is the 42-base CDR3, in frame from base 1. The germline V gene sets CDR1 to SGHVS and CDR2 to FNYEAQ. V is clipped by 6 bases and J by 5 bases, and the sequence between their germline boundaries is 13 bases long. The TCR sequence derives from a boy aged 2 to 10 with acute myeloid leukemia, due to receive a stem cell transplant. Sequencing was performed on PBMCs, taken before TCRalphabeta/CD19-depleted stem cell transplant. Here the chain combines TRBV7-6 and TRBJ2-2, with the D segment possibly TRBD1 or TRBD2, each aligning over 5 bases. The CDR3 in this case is CASRRQGETGELFF. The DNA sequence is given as TGTGCCAGCAGACGGCAGGGAGAGACCGGGGAGCTGTTTTTT.